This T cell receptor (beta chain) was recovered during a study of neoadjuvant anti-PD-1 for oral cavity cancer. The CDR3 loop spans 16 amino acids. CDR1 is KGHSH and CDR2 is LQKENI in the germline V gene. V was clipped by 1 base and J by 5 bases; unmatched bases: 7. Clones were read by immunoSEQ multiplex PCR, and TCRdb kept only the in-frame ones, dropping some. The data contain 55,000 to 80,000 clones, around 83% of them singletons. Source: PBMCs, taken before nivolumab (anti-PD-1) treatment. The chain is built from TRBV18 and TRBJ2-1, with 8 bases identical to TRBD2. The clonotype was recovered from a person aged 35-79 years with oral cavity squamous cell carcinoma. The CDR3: CASSPLGGTRNNEQFF. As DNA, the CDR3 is TGTGCCAGCTCACCACTTGGTGGGACTAGGAACAATGAGCAGTTCTTC.